This T cell receptor beta chain was profiled in a study of T-cell memory formation after mild COVID-19. Study information: The two donors had largely donor-specific TCR clusters.

TCRdb itself ran the 5' RACE reads through MiXCR, one entry per CDR3 protein. The repertoire holds more than 400,000 distinct CDR3 sequences, about 18% seen once, with over 9% in the top ten. The V segment lost 6 bases and the J segment 1 base; nucleotides outside the gene matches: 8. The germline V gene encodes CDR1 MDHEN and CDR2 SYDVKM. This CDR3 has 15 amino acids. The TCR sequence derives from an adult woman who had mild COVID-19 (a few samples of this study predate the infection). Cell type and time point are not known. Sequenced input: PBMCs or a T cell subset sorted from them (not recorded which). J is TRBJ1-1 and V is TRBV28; 7 nucleotides align to TRBD1. The CDR3: CASRFTGAANTEAFF. The CDR3 region has the DNA TGTGCCAGCAGATTTACAGGGGCTGCGAACACTGAAGCTTTCTTT. Looking up the rest from reference TRBV28 and TRBJ1-1 gives the full variable domain: DVKVTQSSRYLVKRTGEKVFLECVQDMDHENMFWYRQDPGLGLRLIYFSYDVKMKEKGDIPEGYSVSREKKERFSLILESASTNQTSMYLCASRFTGAANTEAFFGQGTRLTVV.